The 20 T cell receptor beta chains presented below share a single source sample, sequenced in a study of blood T cell repertoires in COVID-19. Data came from immunoSEQ multiplex PCR; TCRdb stores just in-frame clones and leaves some out. There are more than 95,000 clones in the sample; 75% to 85% occur only once, and about 3.8% lies in the top ten. Source material: peripheral blood. These receptors originate from a woman in her forties or fifties with acute or convalescent COVID-19.

V usage is TRBV5-6 and J usage is TRBJ1-2; tentatively, D is TRBD1 (5 bases). Trimming pared 5 bases from V and 0 bases from J, leaving 11 bases between. This CDR3 spans 14 amino acids. CDR1 is SGHDT, CDR2 YYEEEE, per germline. CDR3 amino acids: CASSETVTNYGYTF. DNA of the CDR3: TGTGCCAGCAGTGAGACAGTAACTAACTATGGCTACACCTTC.

This sequence joins TRBV3-1 (or the pseudogene TRBV3-2) and TRBJ2-1; a possible D gene is TRBD1 (6 bases). Per germline, CDR1 LGHDT and CDR2 YNNKEL (reference sequence). The CDR3 is 14 amino acids. Trimming stripped 6 bases from V and 3 bases from J, with 12 bases between. CDR3 bases: TGTGCCAGCAGAGAACAGACAGGCTACAATGAGCAGTTCTTC. The encoded protein is CASREQTGYNEQFF.

This rearrangement joins TRBV28 to TRBJ2-4; D possibly corresponds to TRBD2 (6 bases). Trimming removed 5 bases at V and 3 bases at J, with 17 bases between. Germline V gene sequence: CDR1 MDHEN, CDR2 SYDVKM. The CDR3 runs to 16 residues. The CDR3 protein is CASSPRTGGGKNIQYF. DNA of the CDR3: TGTGCCAGCAGTCCCAGGACCGGGGGTGGCAAAAACATTCAGTACTTC.

V usage is TRBV19 and J usage is TRBJ2-3, with D perhaps matching TRBD1 (6 bases). The CDR3 loop spans 14 amino acids. Germline CDR1 LNHDA, CDR2 SQIVND (reference sequence). Trimming shortened V by 4 bases and J by 0 bases, and 8 bases separated the two germline ends. The CDR3 nucleotides read TGTGCCAGTAGTACGGACAGTAGCACAGATACGCAGTATTTT. Its translation: CASSTDSSTDTQYF.

The CDR3 is CASSATLGGDTQYF. The CDR3 DNA is TGTGCCAGCAGCGCCACACTAGGGGGAGATACGCAGTATTTT. This chain connects TRBV7-3 to TRBJ2-3; D may be TRBD1 (6 bases). V was clipped by 5 bases and J by 5 bases, with 14 bases between them. Looked up from germline, CDR1 is SGHTA and CDR2 is FQGTGA. The CDR3 is 14 amino acids.

The V call is TRBV2, the J call TRBJ1-1; D unclear. CDR1 and CDR2 from the germline V gene are SNHLY and FYNNEI. V dropped 8 bases and J dropped 1 base, with 11 bases sitting between them. The CDR3 runs 13 residues. The CDR3 sequence is CASRGNSNTEAFF. Here the CDR3 DNA reads TGTGCCAGCCGGGGAAACTCGAACACTGAAGCTTTCTTT.

The chain uses TRBV11-2 and TRBJ2-2; the D is unclear. Germline V gene sequence: CDR1 SGHAT, CDR2 FQNNGV. The V end lost 0 bases, the J end lost 2 bases, and 7 bases lay between the germline ends. The CDR3 runs to 15 residues. This CDR3 reads CASSLDHRNTGELFF. In DNA, the CDR3 is TGTGCCAGCAGCTTAGATCACAGAAACACCGGGGAGCTGTTTTTT. Using reference TRBV11-2 and TRBJ2-2 for the parts outside the CDR3, the full variable domain is EAGVAQSPRYKIIEKRQSVAFWCNPISGHATLYWYQQILGQGPKLLIQFQNNGVVDDSQLPKDRFSAERLKGVDSTLKIQPAKLEDSAVYLCASSLDHRNTGELFFGEGSRLTVL.

This rearrangement joins TRBV25-1 to TRBJ2-5; D possibly corresponds to TRBD1 (5 bases). The CDR3 has 14 residues. Between the trimmed V and J ends, which lost 3 bases and 2 bases, there was a span of 10 bases. Germline CDR1 reads MGHDK; CDR2 reads SYGVNS. CDR3 DNA sequence: TGTGCCAGCAGTGATGGGGCAAGACAAGAGACCCAGTACTTC. It is translated as CASSDGARQETQYF.

The chain is built from TRBV28 and TRBJ2-7, with 7 nucleotides matching TRBD2. The CDR3 loop spans 14 amino acids. The ends lost 3 bases at V and 2 bases at J; junction bases unmatched: 4. In germline, CDR1 is MDHEN, CDR2 SYDVKM. The CDR3 DNA reads TGTGCCAGCAGTTTTCGGGAGGTCACCTACGAGCAGTACTTC. This encodes CASSFREVTYEQYF.

The chain joins TRBV2 to TRBJ1-5; D uncertain. Germline V gene data show CDR1 as SNHLY and CDR2 as FYNNEI. The CDR3 has 14 amino acids. The V gene lost 7 bases and the J gene lost 1 base, with 11 bases spanning the gap. CDR3 sequence: CASTYGQSNQPQHF. As DNA, the CDR3 is TGTGCCAGCACGTATGGCCAAAGCAATCAGCCCCAGCATTTT.

The chain employs TRBV28 and TRBJ2-7, with D perhaps TRBD1 (6 bases). The CDR3 loop spans 13 amino acids. Trimming cost V 5 bases and J 2 bases, with 10 bases left between them. In germline, CDR1 is MDHEN, CDR2 SYDVKM. In nucleotides, the CDR3 is TGTGCCAGCAGTACAGGGTCCACCTACGAGCAGTACTTC. Protein product: CASSTGSTYEQYF.

V and J are TRBV6-5 and TRBJ2-3, with D possibly TRBD1 on 6 matching bases. Trimming shortened V by 8 bases and J by 0 bases, and 12 bases separated the two germline ends. The CDR3 runs 14 residues. In germline, CDR1 is MNHEY, CDR2 SVGAGI. The DNA of the CDR3 is TGTGCCAGCGGGACACGGGTTAGCACAGATACGCAGTATTTT. Amino acid sequence: CASGTRVSTDTQYF.

V is TRBV28 and J is TRBJ1-1, with D hard to call. Trimming pared 3 bases from V and 1 base from J, leaving 9 bases between. CDR3 length: 14 residues. Germline V CDR1 and CDR2: MDHEN, SYDVKM. The CDR3, as DNA: TGTGCCAGCAGTTTCGGTTCGCGGAACACTGAAGCTTTCTTT. This sequence encodes CASSFGSRNTEAFF.

The table lists this clone with a few counts. This chain links TRBV3-1 (or the pseudogene TRBV3-2) with TRBJ1-3; 7 bases are a match to TRBD1. This CDR3 is built from 16 residues. Germline trimming cut 1 base from V and 2 bases from J; bases unmatched to any gene: 5. Germline V gene lookup returns CDR1 LGHDT and CDR2 YNNKEL (reference sequence). Written as DNA, the CDR3 is TGTGCCAGCAGCCAAGTCGGGACAGCGGCTGGAAACACCATATATTTT. As protein: CASSQVGTAAGNTIYF.

The V and J genes are TRBV5-1 and TRBJ1-2, with 7 bases matching TRBD1. CDR1 is SGHRS and CDR2 is YFSETQ in the germline V gene. The CDR3 runs to 13 residues. With 2 bases clipped from V and 8 bases from J, the junction kept 6 bases outside the gene matches. CDR3 sequence (DNA): TGCGCCAGCAGCTTTAGACAGGGAGACGGCTACACCTTC. Amino acids: CASSFRQGDGYTF.

This clone appeared a few times. The chain carries TRBV6-5 and TRBJ1-3; possible D gene TRBD1, 5 bases. Trimming removed 0 bases at V and 7 bases at J, with 16 bases between. The CDR3 sequence is 16 residues long. Germline V gives CDR1 MNHEY, CDR2 SVGAGI. The CDR3 here is CASSYSTRAIGNTIYF. CDR3 coding DNA: TGTGCCAGCAGTTACTCAACCAGGGCTATAGGGAACACCATATATTTT.

This clone was recorded only once. The chain uses TRBV15 and TRBJ2-5; a possible D gene is TRBD2 (5 bases). V was clipped by 4 bases and J by 2 bases, with 11 bases between them. Germline loops: CDR1 LNHNV, CDR2 YYDKDF (reference sequence). The CDR3 length is 14 residues. CDR3 residues: CATSNPAGQETQYF. In DNA form, the CDR3 reads TGTGCCACCAGCAACCCCGCGGGTCAAGAGACCCAGTACTTC.

Here the CDR3 reads CASSHSGYTDTQYF. CDR3 in DNA: TGTGCCAGCAGCCATAGCGGCTACACAGATACGCAGTATTTT. The chain carries TRBV7-3 and TRBJ2-3; D is perhaps TRBD2 (6 bases). The germline V gene encodes CDR1 SGHTA and CDR2 FQGTGA. Trimming stripped 5 bases from V and 2 bases from J, with 11 bases between. The CDR3 runs 14 residues.

This sequence joins TRBV6-1 and TRBJ2-2; D unclear. Looked up from germline, CDR1 is MNHNS and CDR2 is SASEGT. V lost 0 bases, J lost 5 bases, and 10 bases lay in between. This CDR3 has 15 residues. In nucleotides, the CDR3 is TGTGCCAGCAGTGAAGCGCATCAGATAACCGGGGAGCTGTTTTTT. Its translation is CASSEAHQITGELFF.

This clone was recorded a few times. The chain couples TRBV11-3 to TRBJ2-1; 7 positions match TRBD2. Germline loops: CDR1 SGHNT, CDR2 YENEEA. This CDR3 contains 16 residues. V gave up 0 bases and J gave up 4 bases; unmatched junction bases: 6. CDR3 protein: CASSLDGLAGYNEQFF. CDR3 nucleotides: TGTGCCAGCAGCTTAGATGGGTTAGCGGGTTACAATGAGCAGTTCTTC.